This TCR beta chain was sequenced during a study of T cell responses to AZD1222 COVID-19 vaccine. The CDR3 runs 13 residues. CDR1 and CDR2 from the germline V gene are SGHKS and YYEKEE (reference sequence). V lost 3 bases to trimming and J lost 4 bases, with 8 bases between them. Measured with immunoSEQ multiplex PCR; TCRdb has only the in-frame clones, and not every one. The data contain 150,000 to 200,000 clones, around 92% of them seen just once; the ten biggest clones take up more than 0.8%. The TCR was taken from an adult in good health. This chain uses TRBV5-5 with TRBJ2-1; D unresolved. Material: peripheral blood, obtained on day 0 of AZD1222 vaccination. This CDR3 reads CASSSGRYNEQFF. The CDR3 coding sequence is TGTGCCAGCAGCTCCGGACGTTACAATGAGCAGTTCTTC.